These T cell receptor beta chains were read from a single sample in a study of shared clonotypes between healthy human individuals. Here immunoSEQ multiplex PCR was the method, and the copy in TCRdb shows in-frame clones only, minus some. This table holds about 640,000 clones, 55% to 75% found once. Material for sequencing was memory CD4+ T cells sorted from blood. The source of these receptors is a woman aged 25-40 years in good health. Both conserved end residues are trimmed from each CDR3. A clone size is listed for some rows: how often the clone was seen (once, few, many), or a class if it is expanded.

clone_size: few
j_call: TRBJ1-1
v_call: TRBV28
cdr3_aa: ASSLWEREAF

clone_size: once
j_call: TRBJ2-4
v_call: TRBV19
cdr3_aa: ASSIVSGLAKNIQY

clone_size: NA
j_call: TRBJ2-2
v_call: TRBV7-3
cdr3_aa: ASSHNSYTGELF

clone_size: few
j_call: TRBJ2-7
v_call: TRBV19
cdr3_aa: ASSPSGIGYEQY

clone_size: NA
j_call: TRBJ2-7
v_call: TRBV11-2
cdr3_aa: ASSSGAGARGEQY

clone_size: NA
j_call: TRBJ2-7
v_call: TRBV14
cdr3_aa: ASSHGRG

clone_size: NA
j_call: TRBJ2-7
v_call: TRBV2
cdr3_aa: ASRSTGFNEQY

clone_size: few
j_call: TRBJ1-2
v_call: TRBV30
cdr3_aa: AWSHNVGTAVLLGYGYT

clone_size: once
j_call: TRBJ2-7
v_call: TRBV27
cdr3_aa: ASSFFPGQGFVGQY

clone_size: many
j_call: TRBJ1-2
v_call: TRBV5-4
cdr3_aa: ASTLGGANYGYT

clone_size: once
j_call: TRBJ1-5
v_call: TRBV10-3
cdr3_aa: AISEPRAGLGNQPQH

clone_size: NA
j_call: TRBJ2-3
v_call: TRBV19
cdr3_aa: ASRASGSHTDTQY

clone_size: NA
j_call: TRBJ2-4
v_call: TRBV9
cdr3_aa: ASSDRDGLGKNIQY

clone_size: NA
j_call: TRBJ2-1
v_call: TRBV9
cdr3_aa: ASSANSGTSGRDEQF

clone_size: NA
j_call: TRBJ2-7
v_call: TRBV4-1
cdr3_aa: ASSLGTSGSYEQY

clone_size: NA
j_call: TRBJ1-1
v_call: TRBV12-5
cdr3_aa: ASGLVLGRGATEAF

clone_size: NA
j_call: TRBJ1-1
v_call: TRBV2
cdr3_aa: ASSSSDRGRAEAF

clone_size: few
j_call: TRBJ1-2
v_call: TRBV7-8
cdr3_aa: ASSLAATPGGT

clone_size: NA
j_call: TRBJ2-7
v_call: TRBV6-1
cdr3_aa: ASSEVGRSYEQY

clone_size: once
j_call: TRBJ1-3
v_call: TRBV18
cdr3_aa: ASSAAGVGNTIY

clone_size: NA
j_call: TRBJ2-3
v_call: TRBV5-1
cdr3_aa: ASTSEPGGADTQY

clone_size: NA
j_call: TRBJ1-2
v_call: TRBV5-4
cdr3_aa: ASSLVEEDGYT

clone_size: NA
j_call: TRBJ2-3
v_call: TRBV19
cdr3_aa: ASSNDRVGTQY

clone_size: NA
j_call: TRBJ2-7
v_call: TRBV2
cdr3_aa: ASCKTHGTQVSYEQY

clone_size: once
j_call: TRBJ1-4
v_call: TRBV29-1
cdr3_aa: SVEGVTGDNEKLF

clone_size: NA
j_call: TRBJ1-2
v_call: TRBV6-5
cdr3_aa: ASTMGPNYGYT

clone_size: NA
j_call: TRBJ2-7
v_call: TRBV18
cdr3_aa: ASSPERLSPYEQY

clone_size: NA
j_call: TRBJ1-1
v_call: TRBV18
cdr3_aa: ASSPNVAQVKNTEAF

clone_size: NA
j_call: TRBJ2-2
v_call: TRBV30
cdr3_aa: AWSGQGDTGELF

clone_size: NA
j_call: TRBJ2-6
v_call: TRBV11-2
cdr3_aa: ASSLDSNSGANVLT

clone_size: few
j_call: TRBJ1-4
v_call: TRBV5-4
cdr3_aa: ASKNWEGEKLF

clone_size: few
j_call: TRBJ1-2
v_call: TRBV19
cdr3_aa: ASSTGGASAYGYT

clone_size: NA
j_call: TRBJ2-3
v_call: TRBV5-1
cdr3_aa: ASSEGAEGTVQY

clone_size: few
j_call: TRBJ1-2
v_call: TRBV6-4
cdr3_aa: ASSNWDGRNYGYT

clone_size: NA
j_call: TRBJ2-1
v_call: TRBV4-1
cdr3_aa: ASSQGLADHNEQF

clone_size: NA
j_call: TRBJ1-1
v_call: TRBV15
cdr3_aa: ATSQARGAEAF

clone_size: NA
j_call: TRBJ2-7
v_call: TRBV27
cdr3_aa: ASSPSGTYYEQY

clone_size: NA
j_call: TRBJ1-1
v_call: TRBV5-1
cdr3_aa: ASSAGSTDYTEAF

clone_size: many
j_call: TRBJ1-5
v_call: TRBV29-1
cdr3_aa: SVGEGDQPQH

clone_size: NA
j_call: TRBJ2-2
v_call: TRBV27
cdr3_aa: ASSPRIDGELF

clone_size: NA
j_call: TRBJ2-7
v_call: TRBV5-8
cdr3_aa: ASSYRTGSYEQY

clone_size: once
j_call: TRBJ2-7
v_call: TRBV9
cdr3_aa: ASSVAPNGRPHEQY

clone_size: NA
j_call: TRBJ1-5
v_call: TRBV6-1
cdr3_aa: ASSEPVLRQPQH

clone_size: many
j_call: TRBJ2-7
v_call: TRBV14
cdr3_aa: ASSQGRDSGFAYEQY

clone_size: NA
j_call: TRBJ2-1
v_call: TRBV5-1
cdr3_aa: ASSWEVRNEQF

clone_size: NA
j_call: TRBJ2-2
v_call: TRBV11-3
cdr3_aa: ASSSGQVNTGELF

clone_size: NA
j_call: TRBJ1-4
v_call: TRBV14
cdr3_aa: ASSQRLAFNEKLF

clone_size: NA
j_call: TRBJ2-3
v_call: TRBV30
cdr3_aa: AWSSTTGDSRPTDTQY

clone_size: NA
j_call: TRBJ2-1
v_call: TRBV10-3
cdr3_aa: AIRASGGDYNEQF

clone_size: NA
j_call: TRBJ2-2
v_call: TRBV28
cdr3_aa: ASSFLPGTTGELF

clone_size: NA
j_call: TRBJ1-3
v_call: TRBV14
cdr3_aa: ASSHPTVLSGNTIY

clone_size: NA
j_call: TRBJ2-1
v_call: TRBV29-1
cdr3_aa: SVEERVYNEQF

clone_size: NA
j_call: TRBJ2-7
v_call: TRBV7-8
cdr3_aa: ASRNTGTGGRFSDEQY

clone_size: NA
j_call: TRBJ1-5
v_call: TRBV19
cdr3_aa: ASSIWGREQPQH